The 5 T cell receptor beta chains reported below all come from one sample, sequenced in a study of CXCR3-negative and CXCR3-positive naive CD8 T cells. Their recognized antigens are unknown. UMI labels and 5' RACE were used to prepare the TRB cDNA libraries. One entry per CDR3 protein, without DNA, is what TCRdb gives after re-calling the 5' RACE reads. The sample has about 98,000 distinct CDR3 sequences. Study outcomes and limitations: Researchers report that CXCR3-positive naive cells carry more hydrophobic TRB CDR3s than CXCR3-negative naive cells.

Sequencing used naive CXCR3+ CD8+ T cells from blood. Stated subset: CD45RO-CCR7+CD27+CD95- naive CD8+ T cells expressing CXCR3 (TNR3+). The receptors shown here come from a human donor in good health. Some clones in this sample may be carry-over from other donors' samples.

The chain employs TRBV6-4 and TRBJ2-3; TCRdb's D gene call, TRBD1, goes unchecked for lack of DNA. Germline V lookup: CDR1 MRHNA, CDR2 SNTAGT. The CDR3 loop spans 14 amino acids. CDR3: CASRPGQDVDTQYF.

J is TRBJ1-1 and V is TRBV9. Germline lookup yields CDR1 SGDLS and CDR2 YYNGEE. This CDR3 has 12 residues. The CDR3 loop reads CASSVQRAEAFF.

V and J are TRBV10-3 and TRBJ2-3; the TCRdb D gene call, TRBD1, has no DNA to confirm it. The germline V gene encodes CDR1 ENHRY and CDR2 SYGVKD. The CDR3 totals 14 residues. CDR3 amino acids: CAISGTANTDTQYF.

The J gene is TRBJ2-1, the V gene TRBV7-9; with no DNA, the TCRdb D assignment of TRBD2 cannot be verified. The CDR3 is 14 amino acids. Germline V gene sequence: CDR1 SEHNR, CDR2 FQNEAQ (reference sequence). CDR3 sequence: CASSLVAGRNEQFF.

The genes are TRBV28 and TRBJ2-1. The CDR3 length is 17 residues. Per the germline V gene, CDR1 is MDHEN and CDR2 is SYDVKM. CDR3 in amino acids: CASSLVYPASSYNEQFF.